Listed here is a single T cell receptor (beta chain). Per the original data handling: Quantification of nucleated cells was approximated via reference gene primer amplification. The protocol was immunoSEQ multiplex PCR, while the TCRdb copy is restricted to in-frame clones and leaves out a portion. Clonal size and the V and J genes are those of that table, whereas D and trimming came from the DNA. The sample lists about 70,000 clones; about four fifths were seen once. V was shortened by 4 bases and J by 0 bases, with 13 bases between the two germline ends. Germline V CDR1 and CDR2: SGHDN, FVKESK. CDR3 length: 15 amino acids. These data belong to a study of blood T cell repertoires in COVID-19.

The TCR sequence derives from an older woman with acute or convalescent COVID-19. The sequencing input was peripheral blood. The rearrangement uses TRBV14 and TRBJ2-7, with a possible D match to TRBD1 (7 bases). Written as DNA, the CDR3 is TGTGCCAGCAGCCCCAGGGGGAGGCCCTCCTACGAGCAGTACTTC. Translating it yields CASSPRGRPSYEQYF.